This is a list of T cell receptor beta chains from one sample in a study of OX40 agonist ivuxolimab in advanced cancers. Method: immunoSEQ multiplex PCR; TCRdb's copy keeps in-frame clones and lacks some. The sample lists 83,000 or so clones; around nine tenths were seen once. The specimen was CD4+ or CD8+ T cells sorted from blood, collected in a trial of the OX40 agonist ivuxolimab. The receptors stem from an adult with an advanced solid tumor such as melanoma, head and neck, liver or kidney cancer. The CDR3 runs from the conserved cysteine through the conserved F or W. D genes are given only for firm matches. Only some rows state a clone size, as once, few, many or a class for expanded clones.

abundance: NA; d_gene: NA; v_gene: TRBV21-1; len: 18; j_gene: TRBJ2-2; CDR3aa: CASSKGSGGTGIAGELFF; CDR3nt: TGTGCCAGCAGCAAAGGCTCCGGGGGGACAGGGATCGCCGGGGAGCTGTTTTTT
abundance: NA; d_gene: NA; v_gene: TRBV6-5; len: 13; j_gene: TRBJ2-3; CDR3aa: CASSYFGEDTQYF; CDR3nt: TGTGCCAGCAGTTACTTCGGGGAAGATACGCAGTATTTT
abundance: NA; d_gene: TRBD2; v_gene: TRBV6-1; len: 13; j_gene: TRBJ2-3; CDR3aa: CASGLAGTDTQYF; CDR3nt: TGTGCCAGCGGACTAGCGGGAACCGATACGCAGTATTTT
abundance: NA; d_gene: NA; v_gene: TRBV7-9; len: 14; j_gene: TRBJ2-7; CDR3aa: CASSLWGESYEQYF; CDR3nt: TGTGCCAGCAGCTTATGGGGAGAGTCCTACGAGCAGTACTTC
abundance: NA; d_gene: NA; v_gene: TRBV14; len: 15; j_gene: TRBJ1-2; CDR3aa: CASSQDVQGRYGYTF; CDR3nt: TGTGCCAGCAGCCAAGATGTTCAGGGCCGCTATGGCTACACCTTC
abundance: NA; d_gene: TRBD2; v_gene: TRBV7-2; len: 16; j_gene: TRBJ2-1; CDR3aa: CASSLSSSGAYNEQFF; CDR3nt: TGTGCCAGCAGCTTAAGCTCTAGCGGGGCCTACAATGAGCAGTTCTTC
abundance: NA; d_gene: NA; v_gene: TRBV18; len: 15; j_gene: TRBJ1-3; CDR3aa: CASSRELVTGNTIYF; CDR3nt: TGTGCCAGCTCACGGGAATTAGTCACTGGAAACACCATATATTTT
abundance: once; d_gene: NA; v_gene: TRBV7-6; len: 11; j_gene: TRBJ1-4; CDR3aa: CASTPNEKLFF; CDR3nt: TGTGCCAGCACGCCAAATGAAAAACTGTTTTTT
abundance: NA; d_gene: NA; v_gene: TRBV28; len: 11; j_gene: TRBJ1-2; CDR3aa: CASSSRVGYTF; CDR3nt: TGTGCCAGCAGTTCACGGGTTGGCTACACCTTC
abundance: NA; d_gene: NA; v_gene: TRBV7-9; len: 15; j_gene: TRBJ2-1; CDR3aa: CASSPPGPAANEQFF; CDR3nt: TGTGCCAGCAGCCCCCCGGGCCCGGCGGCCAATGAGCAGTTCTTC
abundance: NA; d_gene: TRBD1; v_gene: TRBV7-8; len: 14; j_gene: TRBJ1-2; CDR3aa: CASSPRTGFYGYTF; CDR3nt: TGTGCCAGCAGCCCCCGGACAGGTTTCTATGGCTACACCTTC